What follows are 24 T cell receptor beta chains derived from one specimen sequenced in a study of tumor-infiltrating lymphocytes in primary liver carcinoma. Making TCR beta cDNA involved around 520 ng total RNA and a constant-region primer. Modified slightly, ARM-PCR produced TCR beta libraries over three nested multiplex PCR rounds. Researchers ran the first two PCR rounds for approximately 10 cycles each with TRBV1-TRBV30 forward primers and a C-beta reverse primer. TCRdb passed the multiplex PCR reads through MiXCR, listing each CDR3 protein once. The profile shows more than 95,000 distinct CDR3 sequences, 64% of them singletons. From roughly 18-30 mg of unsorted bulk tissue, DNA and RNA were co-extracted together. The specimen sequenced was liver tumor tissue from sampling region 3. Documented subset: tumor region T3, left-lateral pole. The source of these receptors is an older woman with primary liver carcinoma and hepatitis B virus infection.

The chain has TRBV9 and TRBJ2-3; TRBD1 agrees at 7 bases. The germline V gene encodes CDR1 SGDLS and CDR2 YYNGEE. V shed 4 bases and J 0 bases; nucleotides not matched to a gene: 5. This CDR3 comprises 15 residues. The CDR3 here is CASSPPTGSTDTQYF. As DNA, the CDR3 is TGTGCCAGCAGCCCCCCGACAGGGAGCACAGATACGCAGTATTTT.

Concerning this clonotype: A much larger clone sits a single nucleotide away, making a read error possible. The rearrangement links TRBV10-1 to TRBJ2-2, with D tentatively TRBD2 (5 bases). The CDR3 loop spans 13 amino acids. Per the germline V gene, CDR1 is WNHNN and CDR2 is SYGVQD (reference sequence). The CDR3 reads CASAASQTGELLF. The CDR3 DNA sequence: TGCGCCAGCGCGGCTAGCCAAACCGGGGAGCTGCTTTTT.

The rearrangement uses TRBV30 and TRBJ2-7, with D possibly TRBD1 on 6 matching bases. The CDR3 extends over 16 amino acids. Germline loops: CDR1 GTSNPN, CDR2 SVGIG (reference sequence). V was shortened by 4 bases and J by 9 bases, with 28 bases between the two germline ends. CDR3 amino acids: CAWMAKSGTWNIGQYF. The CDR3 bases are TGTGCCTGGATGGCGAAATCCGGGACATGGAATATTGGGCAGTACTTC.

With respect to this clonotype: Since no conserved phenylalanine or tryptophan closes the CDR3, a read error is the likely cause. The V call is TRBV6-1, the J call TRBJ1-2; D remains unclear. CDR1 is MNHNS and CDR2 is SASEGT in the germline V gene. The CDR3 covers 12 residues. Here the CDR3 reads CVSRGSNYGYTI. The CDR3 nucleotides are TGTGTCAGCAGAGGGTCTAACTATGGCTACACCATC.

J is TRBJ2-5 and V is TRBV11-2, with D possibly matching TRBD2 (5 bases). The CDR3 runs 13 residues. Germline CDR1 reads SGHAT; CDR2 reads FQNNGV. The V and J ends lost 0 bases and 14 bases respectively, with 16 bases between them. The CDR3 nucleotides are TGTGCCAGCAGCTTAGATACCGGGGAGCGCGAATACTTC. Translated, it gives CASSLDTGEREYF.

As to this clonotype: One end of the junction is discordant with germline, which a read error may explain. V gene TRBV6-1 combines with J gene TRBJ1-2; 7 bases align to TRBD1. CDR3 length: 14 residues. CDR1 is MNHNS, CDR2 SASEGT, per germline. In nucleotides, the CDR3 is TGTGCCAGCAGTGAGGCGGGAGGGGGCTATTGCTACACCTTC. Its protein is CASSEAGGGYCYTF.

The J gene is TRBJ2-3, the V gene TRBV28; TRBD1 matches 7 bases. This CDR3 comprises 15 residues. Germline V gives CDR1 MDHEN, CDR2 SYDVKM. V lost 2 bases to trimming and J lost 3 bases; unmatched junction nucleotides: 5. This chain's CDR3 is CASSLGQGVTDTQYF. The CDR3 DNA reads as TGTGCCAGCAGTTTAGGCCAGGGGGTAACAGATACGCAGTATTTT.

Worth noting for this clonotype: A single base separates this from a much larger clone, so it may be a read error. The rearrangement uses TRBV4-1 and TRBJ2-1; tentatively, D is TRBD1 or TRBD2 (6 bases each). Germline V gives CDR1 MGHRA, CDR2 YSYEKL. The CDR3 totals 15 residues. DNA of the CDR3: TGCGCCAGCAGCCAAGGGGGGGCTGAGGGCAATGAGCGGTTCTTC. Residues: CASSQGGAEGNERFF.

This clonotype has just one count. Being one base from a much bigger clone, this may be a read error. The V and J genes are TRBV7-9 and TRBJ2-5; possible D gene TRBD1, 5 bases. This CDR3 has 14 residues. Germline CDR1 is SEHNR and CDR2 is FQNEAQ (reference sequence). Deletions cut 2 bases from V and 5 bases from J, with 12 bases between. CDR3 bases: TGTGCCAGCAGCTTATACCAGGGCGGCGAGACCCAGTACTTC. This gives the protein CASSLYQGGETQYF.

The chain's CDR3 is CASSLNRGSLLGGTQYF. In DNA, the CDR3 is TGTGCCAGCAGCCTGAATCGCGGGAGCTTGTTAGGAGGTACGCAGTATTTT. V usage is TRBV11-2 and J usage is TRBJ2-3; the match to TRBD2 covers 7 bases. The ends lost 5 bases at V and 8 bases at J; junction bases unmatched: 19. Germline V gene lookup returns CDR1 SGHAT and CDR2 FQNNGV. The CDR3 contains 17 residues. The full variable domain, with the rest looked up from reference TRBV11-2 and TRBJ2-3, is EAGVAQSPRYKIIEKRQSVAFWCNPISGHATLYWYQQILGQGPKLLIQFQNNGVVDDSQLPKDRFSAERLKGVDSTLKIQPAKLEDSAVYLCASSLNRGSLLGGTQYFGPGTRLTVL.

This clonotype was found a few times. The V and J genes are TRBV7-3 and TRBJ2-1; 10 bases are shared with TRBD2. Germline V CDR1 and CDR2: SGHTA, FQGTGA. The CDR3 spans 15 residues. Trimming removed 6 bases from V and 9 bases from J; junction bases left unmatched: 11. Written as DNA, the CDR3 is TGTGCCAGCAGTTTATCTAGCGGGAGAACCAGTGAGCAGTTCTTC. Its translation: CASSLSSGRTSEQFF.

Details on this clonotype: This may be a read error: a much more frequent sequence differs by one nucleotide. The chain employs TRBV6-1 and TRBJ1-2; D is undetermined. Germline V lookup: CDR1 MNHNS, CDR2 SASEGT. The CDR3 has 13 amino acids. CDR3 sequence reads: CASRSTQNYGYAF. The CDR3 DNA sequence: TGTGCCAGCAGATCGACGCAAAACTATGGCTACGCCTTC.

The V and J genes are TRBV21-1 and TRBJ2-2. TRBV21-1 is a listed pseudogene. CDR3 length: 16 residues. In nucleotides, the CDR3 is TGTGCCAGTAGTGAACTAGTGGTAGCGAACACCGGGGAGCTGTTTTTT. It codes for CASSELVVANTGELFF.

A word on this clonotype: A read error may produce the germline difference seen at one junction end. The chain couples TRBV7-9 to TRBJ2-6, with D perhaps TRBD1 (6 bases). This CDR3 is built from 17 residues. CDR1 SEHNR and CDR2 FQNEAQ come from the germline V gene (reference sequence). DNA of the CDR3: TGTGCCAGCAGGTTAGCGCTAGGGGGTACTGGGGCCAACGTCCTAACTTTC. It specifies CASRLALGGTGANVLTF.

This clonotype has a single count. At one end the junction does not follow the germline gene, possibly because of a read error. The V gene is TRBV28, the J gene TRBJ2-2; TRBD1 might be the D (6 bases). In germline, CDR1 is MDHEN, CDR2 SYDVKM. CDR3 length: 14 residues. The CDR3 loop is CVSTSQGVTGELFF. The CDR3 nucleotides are TGTGTCAGCACCTCACAGGGAGTTACCGGGGAGCTGTTTTTT.

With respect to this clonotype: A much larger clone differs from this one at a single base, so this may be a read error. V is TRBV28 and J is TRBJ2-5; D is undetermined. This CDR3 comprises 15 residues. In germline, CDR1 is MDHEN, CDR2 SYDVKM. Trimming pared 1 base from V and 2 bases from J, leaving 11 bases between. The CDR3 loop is CASSLYLVGQETQYF. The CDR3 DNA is TGTGCCAGCAGTTTATACCTAGTGGGACAAGAGACCCAGTACTTC.

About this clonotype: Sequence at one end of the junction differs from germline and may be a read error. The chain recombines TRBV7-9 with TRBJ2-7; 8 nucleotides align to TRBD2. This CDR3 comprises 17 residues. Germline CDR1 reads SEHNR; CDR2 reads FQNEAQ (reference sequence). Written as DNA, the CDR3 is TGTGCCAGTAGCTATGGTATGCTAGCGGGCCCCACCTACGAGCAGTACTTC. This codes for CASSYGMLAGPTYEQYF.

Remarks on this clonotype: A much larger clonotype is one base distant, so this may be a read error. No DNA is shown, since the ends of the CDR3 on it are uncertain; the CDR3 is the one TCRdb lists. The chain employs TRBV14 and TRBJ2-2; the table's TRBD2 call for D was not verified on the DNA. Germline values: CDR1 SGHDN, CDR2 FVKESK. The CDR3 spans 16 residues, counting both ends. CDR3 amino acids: CASSQGVGPGSGEPFF.

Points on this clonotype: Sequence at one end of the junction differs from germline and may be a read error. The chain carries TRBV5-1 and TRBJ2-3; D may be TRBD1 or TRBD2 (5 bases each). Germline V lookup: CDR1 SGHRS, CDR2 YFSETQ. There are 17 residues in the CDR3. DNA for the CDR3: TGCGCCAGCAGCTCCACGGCACGGGGACCTAGCACAGATATGCAGTATTTT. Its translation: CASSSTARGPSTDMQYF.

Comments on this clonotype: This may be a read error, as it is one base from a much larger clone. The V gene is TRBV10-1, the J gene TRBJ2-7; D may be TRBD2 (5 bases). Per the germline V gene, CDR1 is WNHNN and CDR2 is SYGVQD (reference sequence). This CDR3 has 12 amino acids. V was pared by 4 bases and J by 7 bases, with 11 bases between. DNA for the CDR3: TGCGCCAGCAGTGTGAACAGCGGAGAGCAGTACTTC. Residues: CASSVNSGEQYF.

In DNA form, the CDR3 reads TGTGCCAGCAGTGGAAGACGGAGAACGAACACCGGGGAGCTGTTTTTT. It specifies CASSGRRRTNTGELFF. The V and J genes are TRBV2 and TRBJ2-2, with D hard to call. The CDR3 contains 16 residues. The V end was cut by 4 bases, the J end by 0 bases, with 12 bases between. Germline values: CDR1 SNHLY, CDR2 FYNNEI.

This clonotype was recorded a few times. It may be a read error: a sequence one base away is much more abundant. In DNA, the CDR3 is TGTGCCAGCAGTCAGGAAGTCGGGCCCGCATCGAATCAGCCCCAGCATTTT. Its protein is CASSQEVGPASNQPQHF. V usage is TRBV6-1 and J usage is TRBJ1-5; no reliable D call. Germline lookup yields CDR1 MNHNS and CDR2 SASEGT. The CDR3 covers 17 residues. V was shortened by 5 bases and J by 4 bases, with 21 bases between the two germline ends.

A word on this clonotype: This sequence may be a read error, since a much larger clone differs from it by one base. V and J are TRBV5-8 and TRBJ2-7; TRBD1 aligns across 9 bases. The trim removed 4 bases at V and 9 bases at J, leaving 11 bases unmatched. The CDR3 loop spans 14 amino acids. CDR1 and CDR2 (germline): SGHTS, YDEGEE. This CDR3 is CASSQQGAKNGQYF. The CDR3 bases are TGTGCCAGCAGCCAACAGGGGGCAAAGAACGGGCAGTACTTC. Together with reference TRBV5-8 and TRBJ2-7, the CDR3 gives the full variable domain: EAGVTQSPTHLIKTRGQQATLRCSPISGHTSVYWYQQALGLGLQFLLWYDEGEERNRGNFPPRFSGRQFPNYSSELNVNALELEDSALYLCASSQQGAKNGQYFGPGTRLTVT.

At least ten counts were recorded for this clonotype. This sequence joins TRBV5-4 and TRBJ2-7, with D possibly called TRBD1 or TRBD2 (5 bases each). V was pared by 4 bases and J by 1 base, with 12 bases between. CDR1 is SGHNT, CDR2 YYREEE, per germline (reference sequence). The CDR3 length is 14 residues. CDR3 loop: CASSVLGPSYEQYF. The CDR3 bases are TGTGCCAGCAGCGTGCTGGGACCGTCCTACGAGCAGTACTTC.